This T cell receptor (beta chain) was sequenced during a study of shared clonotypes between healthy human individuals. Study-level background: A donor's plate count was three for CD4 naive and three for CD4 memory; CD8 naive had two and CD8 memory one.

The V gene lost 0 bases and the J gene lost 8 bases, with 20 bases spanning the gap. Looked up from germline, CDR1 is SGHRS and CDR2 is YFSETQ. CDR3 length: 17 amino acids. For this clone: The antigen remains undetermined.

Participating donors were healthy, HIV-negative adults free of recent acute infections or vaccinations. Original methodology: Filtering differed for immunoSEQ, which gave only junction sequences without quality scores. Sequencing was performed with immunoSEQ multiplex PCR; in TCRdb, only in-frame clones are kept and a portion is missing. V, J and clone size are those of that table, while D and trimming were read from the DNA. The top ten hold about 1.5% of the sample, which has about 980,000 clones, less than 85% seen once. General study points: Estimated clonotype richness was generally higher in naive than memory subsets.

The source material was memory CD4+ T cells sorted from blood. Subset specified: CD45RA-negative fraction. This rearrangement joins TRBV5-1 to TRBJ1-4; possibly TRBD1 for D (5 bases). This TCR derives from a man aged 18 to 29 in good health. The CDR3 loop is CASSLADPGQGGEKLFF. CDR3 nucleotides: TGCGCCAGCAGCTTGGCCGATCCAGGGCAGGGAGGCGAAAAACTGTTTTTT.